This entry lists 19 T cell receptor beta chains sequenced from one sample in a study of T cell responses to AZD1222 COVID-19 vaccine. Clones were sequenced by immunoSEQ multiplex PCR, and TCRdb holds only the in-frame ones, with some missing. The sample carries about 170,000 clones, just under 95% recorded once. This specimen consisted of peripheral blood, obtained on day 0 of AZD1222 vaccination. The receptors here all came from an adult in good health.

J is TRBJ2-7 and V is TRBV18; tentatively, D is TRBD2 (6 bases). Germline CDR1 and CDR2: KGHSH and LQKENI. The CDR3 loop spans 14 amino acids. V was trimmed by 4 bases and J by 0 bases, leaving 10 bases between them. For the CDR3, the DNA is TGTGCCAGCTCACTAAGGCGGGACTCCTACGAGCAGTACTTC. This codes for CASSLRRDSYEQYF. Using reference TRBV18 and TRBJ2-7 for the parts outside the CDR3, the full variable domain is NAGVMQNPRHLVRRRGQEARLRCSPMKGHSHVYWYRQLPEEGLKFMVYLQKENIIDESGMPKERFSAEFPKEGPSILRIQQVVRGDSAAYFCASSLRRDSYEQYFGPGTRLTVT.

The gene calls are TRBV6-6 and TRBJ2-2; a weak D match, TRBD1 (5 bases). Germline V gives CDR1 MNHNY, CDR2 SVGAGI (reference sequence). The CDR3 runs 15 residues. Trimming left V 6 bases short and J 6 bases short, with 17 bases between. The CDR3 is CASRRNQGNAGELFF. In DNA, the CDR3 is TGTGCCAGCAGACGCAACCAGGGAAACGCCGGGGAGCTGTTTTTT.

The chain carries TRBV29-1 and TRBJ1-5; D unclear. The CDR3 runs to 13 residues. The germline V and J ends were trimmed by 6 bases and 4 bases, with 13 bases remaining between them. Germline V lookup: CDR1 SQVTM, CDR2 ANQGSEA. The CDR3 here is CSVGLGANQPQHF. Written as DNA, the CDR3 is TGCAGCGTGGGCTTGGGAGCTAATCAGCCCCAGCATTTT.

V is TRBV4-1 and J is TRBJ1-1; D call uncertain. Germline V gene lookup returns CDR1 MGHRA and CDR2 YSYEKL. CDR3 length: 14 amino acids. Trimming removed 3 bases from V and 3 bases from J, with 11 bases in between. This CDR3 is CASSQERAYTEAFF. The CDR3 bases are TGCGCCAGCAGCCAGGAAAGGGCCTACACTGAAGCTTTCTTT.

In regard to this clone: The junction differs from germline at one of its ends, possibly a read error. The rearrangement links TRBV3-1 (or the pseudogene TRBV3-2) to TRBJ2-2; 8 bases are a match to TRBD1. The length of the CDR3 is 14 residues. Germline values: CDR1 LGHDT, CDR2 YNNKEL (reference sequence). CDR3 residues: CASSRQGNSGELFF. The CDR3 DNA reads TGTGCCAGCAGCCGACAGGGGAACTCCGGGGAGCTGTTTTTT.

This clone is a singleton in its sample. The rearrangement links TRBV18 to TRBJ2-1; D not resolved. The CDR3 contains 15 residues. Trimming removed 0 bases at V and 0 bases at J, with 6 bases between. Germline CDR1 is KGHSH and CDR2 is LQKENI. CDR3 loop: CASSPPVDSYNEQFF. In DNA form, the CDR3 reads TGTGCCAGCTCACCACCGGTCGACTCCTACAATGAGCAGTTCTTC. Full variable domain (missing parts from reference TRBV18 and TRBJ2-1): NAGVMQNPRHLVRRRGQEARLRCSPMKGHSHVYWYRQLPEEGLKFMVYLQKENIIDESGMPKERFSAEFPKEGPSILRIQQVVRGDSAAYFCASSPPVDSYNEQFFGPGTRLTVL.

V is TRBV3-1 (or the pseudogene TRBV3-2) and J is TRBJ2-7; 9 bases are a match to TRBD2. This CDR3 region has 16 residues. Germline assignment: CDR1 LGHDT and CDR2 YNNKEL (reference sequence). The V segment lost 0 bases and the J segment 6 bases; nucleotides outside the gene matches: 9. CDR3 residues: CASSQDKLAGRVEQYF. The CDR3, as DNA: TGTGCCAGCAGCCAAGATAAGCTAGCGGGGAGGGTCGAGCAGTACTTC.

This clone has a single count. The chain combines TRBV7-3 with TRBJ2-3, with no clear D. The CDR3 sequence is 14 residues long. Per the germline V gene, CDR1 is SGHTA and CDR2 is FQGTGA. V was cut by 1 base and J by 0 bases, with 5 bases left in between. The CDR3 spells CASSLRASTDTQYF. DNA for the CDR3: TGTGCCAGCAGCTTAAGGGCTAGCACAGATACGCAGTATTTT.

In regard to this clone: At the DNA level, this CDR3 is encoded by other sequences in the same sample as well. The chain combines TRBV7-2 with TRBJ1-1, with D perhaps matching TRBD1 (6 bases). V dropped 1 base and J dropped 8 bases, with 8 bases sitting between them. The CDR3 totals 12 residues. Germline loops: CDR1 SGHTA, CDR2 FQGNSA. CDR3 loop: CASSLGTGEAFF. The CDR3 bases are TGTGCCAGCAGCTTAGGTACAGGGGAAGCTTTCTTT.

J is TRBJ2-6 and V is TRBV7-9; a possible D gene is TRBD2 (5 bases). Looked up from germline, CDR1 is SEHNR and CDR2 is FQNEAQ (reference sequence). V lost 2 bases, J lost 4 bases, and 9 bases lay in between. The CDR3 runs 15 residues. This chain's CDR3 is CASSLLGEGANVLTF. CDR3 nucleotides: TGTGCCAGCAGCTTACTCGGGGAGGGGGCCAACGTCCTGACTTTC.

The chain employs TRBV2 and TRBJ1-2; 8 nucleotides match TRBD1. Unmatched junction bases numbered 4, after V lost 2 bases and J lost 8 bases. This CDR3 is built from 13 residues. Germline CDR1 and CDR2: SNHLY and FYNNEI. Here the CDR3 reads CASSEQGAGGYTF. The CDR3 bases are TGTGCCAGCAGTGAACAGGGGGCAGGAGGCTACACCTTC.

The rearrangement uses TRBV9 and TRBJ2-2; 9 bases line up with TRBD1. V gave up 3 bases and J gave up 4 bases; unmatched junction bases: 4. The CDR3 is 15 amino acids. CDR1 is SGDLS and CDR2 is YYNGEE in the germline V gene. The CDR3 region has the DNA TGTGCCAGCAGCGAGACAGGGGGTAGCACCGGGGAGCTGTTTTTT. Protein sequence: CASSETGGSTGELFF.

The V and J genes are TRBV2 and TRBJ2-1; possibly TRBD2 for D (6 bases). There are 15 residues in the CDR3. Trimming shortened V by 6 bases and J by 3 bases, and 15 bases separated the two germline ends. The germline V gene has CDR1 SNHLY and CDR2 FYNNEI. The CDR3 loop is CASRLMGGLYNEQFF. The CDR3 nucleotides read TGTGCCAGCAGGCTTATGGGGGGACTCTACAATGAGCAGTTCTTC.

This chain uses TRBV12-5 with TRBJ2-2; unclear D gene. This CDR3 spans 15 amino acids. Per the germline V gene, CDR1 is LGHNT and CDR2 is FRNRAP. V lost 3 bases and J lost 0, with 8 bases in between. The CDR3 here is CASGFSSANTGELFF. The CDR3 nucleotides read TGTGCTAGTGGTTTCAGCAGCGCGAACACCGGGGAGCTGTTTTTT.

The chain employs TRBV19 and TRBJ1-5; D uncertain. This CDR3 has 14 amino acids. Trimming took 6 bases from V and 3 from J, leaving 12 bases between them. Per the germline V gene, CDR1 is LNHDA and CDR2 is SQIVND (reference sequence). The CDR3 sequence: CASSRKGPNQPQHF. In DNA, the CDR3 is TGTGCCAGTAGCCGTAAGGGCCCCAATCAGCCCCAGCATTTT.

This clone was detected only once. The V and J genes are TRBV20-1 and TRBJ2-3; D is unresolved. Germline V CDR1 and CDR2: DFQATT, SNEGSKA (reference sequence). The CDR3 totals 11 residues. CDR3 sequence (DNA): TGCAGCCCGGTTTTCACAGATACGCAGTATTTT. Its protein is CSPVFTDTQYF.

A remark on this clone: At one of its ends the junction is not consistent with the germline gene, which may arise from a read error. The V and J genes are TRBV7-7 and TRBJ1-1; D perhaps matches TRBD1 (5 bases). Germline loops: CDR1 SSHAT, CDR2 FNYEAQ (reference sequence). This CDR3 spans 13 amino acids. The CDR3 region is CASSPTVNTEAFF. In DNA form, the CDR3 reads TGTGCTAGCAGCCCGACAGTGAACACTGAAGCTTTCTTT.

The J gene is TRBJ2-3, the V gene TRBV24-1; the D gene is possibly TRBD1 (6 bases). There are 13 residues in the CDR3. V was clipped by 8 bases and J by 1 base, with 9 bases between them. Germline loops: CDR1 KGHDR, CDR2 SFDVKD. The CDR3 protein is CATKAGGTDTQYF. The CDR3 DNA is TGTGCCACCAAGGCAGGGGGCACAGATACGCAGTATTTT.

This sequence joins TRBV7-9 and TRBJ1-3, with D unresolved. The V gene lost 5 bases and the J gene lost 4 bases, with 12 bases spanning the gap. CDR3 length equals 14 residues. Per germline, CDR1 SEHNR and CDR2 FQNEAQ (reference sequence). The CDR3 sequence: CASSRRGPGNTIYF. CDR3 in DNA: TGTGCCAGCAGCCGACGAGGCCCGGGAAACACCATATATTTT.